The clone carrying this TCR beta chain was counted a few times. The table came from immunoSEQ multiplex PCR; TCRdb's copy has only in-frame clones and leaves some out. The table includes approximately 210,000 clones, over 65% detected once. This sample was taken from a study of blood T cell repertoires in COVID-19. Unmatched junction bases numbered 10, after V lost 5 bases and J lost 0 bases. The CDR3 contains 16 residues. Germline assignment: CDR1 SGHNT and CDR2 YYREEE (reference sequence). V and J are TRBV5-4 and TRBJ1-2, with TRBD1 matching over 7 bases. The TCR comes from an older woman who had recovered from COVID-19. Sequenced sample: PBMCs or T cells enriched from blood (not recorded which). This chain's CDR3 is CASRTTYRGTNYGYTF. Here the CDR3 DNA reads TGTGCCAGCAGAACTACCTACAGGGGAACTAACTATGGCTACACCTTC.